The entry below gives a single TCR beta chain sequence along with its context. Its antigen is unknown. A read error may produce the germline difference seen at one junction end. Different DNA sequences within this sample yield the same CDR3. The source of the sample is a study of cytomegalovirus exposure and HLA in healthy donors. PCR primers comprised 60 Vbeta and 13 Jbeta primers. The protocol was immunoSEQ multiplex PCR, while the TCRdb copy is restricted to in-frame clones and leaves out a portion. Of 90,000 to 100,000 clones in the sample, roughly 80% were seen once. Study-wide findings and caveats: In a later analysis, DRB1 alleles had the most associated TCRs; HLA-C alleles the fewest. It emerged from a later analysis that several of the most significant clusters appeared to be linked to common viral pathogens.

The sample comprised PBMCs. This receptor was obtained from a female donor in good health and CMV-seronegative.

In DNA form, the CDR3 reads TGCGCTAGCAGCCCCGGGACAGAGCAAGAGACCCAGTACTTC. It is translated as CASSPGTEQETQYF. The rearrangement uses TRBV5-1 and TRBJ2-5; 7 nucleotides agree with TRBD1. Germline-derived CDR1 and CDR2 are SGHRS and YFSETQ. The CDR3 covers 14 residues.